The 29 T cell receptor beta chains presented below share a single source sample, sequenced in a study of post-analysis software for immune sequencing data. Study-level points and caveats: Comparison of patients with controls showed roughly five TRBV segments more frequent in patients, TRBV5-6, TRBV5-1 and TRBV20-1 among them.

These receptors have no identified antigens. Researchers reported that TCR beta cDNA libraries carried unique molecular identifiers. A single record per CDR3 protein comes from TCRdb applying MiXCR to the PCR reads. The sample has approximately 770,000 distinct CDR3 sequences; just over 45% are singletons. Sequencing was carried out using blood. The receptors were sampled from a girl between 10 and 17 years old with multiple sclerosis.

The chain has TRBV28 and TRBJ1-5, with unresolved D. The CDR3 consists of 15 residues. V lost 5 bases and J 3 bases, leaving 14 bases between the germline ends. Germline V gene sequence: CDR1 MDHEN, CDR2 SYDVKM. In nucleotides, the CDR3 is TGTGCCAGCAGTGAGCGGGGTGCTCCCAATCAGCCCCAGCATTTT. Translation: CASSERGAPNQPQHF.

This clonotype was detected only a few times. V is TRBV7-2 and J is TRBJ1-4; TRBD1 matches 9 bases. Germline CDR1 SGHTA, CDR2 FQGNSA. V was clipped by 2 bases and J by 8 bases; unmatched bases: 6. The CDR3 consists of 15 residues. The chain's CDR3 is CASSLQQGALEKLFF. CDR3 coding DNA: TGTGCCAGCAGCTTACAACAGGGGGCACTCGAAAAACTGTTTTTT.

The sample holds many counts of this clonotype. One end of the junction is discordant with germline, which a read error may explain. This chain joins TRBV12-3 or TRBV12-4 and TRBJ2-3; D remains ambiguous. This CDR3 comprises 12 residues. The CDR3: CASSLVGDTQYF. The CDR3 nucleotides are TGTGCCAGCAGCTTAGTGGGGGATACGCAGTATTTT.

The chain uses TRBV29-1 and TRBJ2-3; 11 nucleotides match TRBD2. The CDR3 length is 19 residues. CDR1 SQVTM and CDR2 ANQGSEA come from the germline V gene. V shed 0 bases, J shed 8 bases, and the junction held 19 bases outside the gene matches. The CDR3 coding sequence is TGCAGCGTTGAAGACATTAGCGGGAGGGCCGCTCATTATCTTGGTACGCAGTATTTT. Amino acid sequence: CSVEDISGRAAHYLGTQYF.

This clonotype was seen more than once but under ten times. V is TRBV5-1 and J is TRBJ2-3; no firm D call. Germline CDR1 and CDR2: SGHRS and YFSETQ. This CDR3 spans 15 amino acids. V lost 1 base and J lost 1, with 10 bases in between. The CDR3 DNA reads TGCGCCAGCAGCTTGACGGCATGGGGCACAGATACGCAGTATTTT. Protein product: CASSLTAWGTDTQYF.

This chain joins TRBV29-1 and TRBJ1-2; tentatively, D is TRBD1 (6 bases). Germline assignment: CDR1 SQVTM and CDR2 ANQGSEA. The CDR3 is 12 amino acids. Trimming left V 5 bases short and J 3 bases short, with 10 bases between. The CDR3 sequence is CSVRGGDYGYTF. The CDR3 coding sequence is TGCAGCGTTAGGGGGGGCGACTATGGCTACACCTTC.

This clonotype was observed a single time. CDR3 protein: CASSDSVTAGGEQYF. The CDR3 nucleotides are TGTGCCAGCAGTGACAGTGTGACAGCAGGTGGGGAGCAGTACTTC. The chain joins TRBV2 to TRBJ2-7; TRBD1 is a possible D gene (5 bases). Trimming cost V 3 bases and J 7 bases, with 19 bases left between them. Germline assignment: CDR1 SNHLY and CDR2 FYNNEI. The CDR3 contains 15 residues.

This clonotype has a count of ten or more. V usage is TRBV7-9 and J usage is TRBJ2-7; maybe TRBD2 (5 bases). This CDR3 region has 13 residues. V was clipped by 7 bases and J by 1 base, with 11 bases between them. CDR1 is SEHNR and CDR2 is FQNEAQ in the germline V gene (reference sequence). CDR3 bases: TGTGCCAGCACCCCGGACTCGTCCTACGAGCAGTACTTC. It translates to CASTPDSSYEQYF.

The CDR3 is CSARDTNADTQYF. Here the CDR3 DNA reads TGCAGTGCTAGAGATACGAATGCAGATACGCAGTATTTT. The chain joins TRBV20-1 to TRBJ2-3, with D unclear. CDR1 is DFQATT and CDR2 is SNEGSKA in the germline V gene (reference sequence). The CDR3 loop spans 13 amino acids. Trimming stripped 0 bases from V and 4 bases from J, with 8 bases between.

This chain uses TRBV5-6 with TRBJ2-3; the D is unclear. The V end was cut by 1 base, the J end by 0 bases, with 9 bases between. The length of the CDR3 is 15 residues. The germline V gene encodes CDR1 SGHDT and CDR2 YYEEEE. The CDR3 loop is CASSLRAGSTDTQYF. The DNA of the CDR3 is TGTGCCAGCAGCTTGAGGGCAGGAAGCACAGATACGCAGTATTTT.

The chain has TRBV19 and TRBJ2-3; 8 positions agree with TRBD2. V shed 3 bases and J 3 bases; nucleotides not matched to a gene: 8. Germline V CDR1 and CDR2: LNHDA, SQIVND (reference sequence). The CDR3 covers 16 residues. CDR3 residues: CASSMVGLAVTDTQYF. CDR3 sequence (DNA): TGTGCCAGTAGTATGGTCGGACTAGCAGTGACAGATACGCAGTATTTT.

This clonotype was seen only a few times. The chain uses TRBV6-4 and TRBJ2-1, with a weak D call TRBD2 (6 bases). The V gene's germline CDR1 is MRHNA and CDR2 SNTAGT. The CDR3 sequence is 13 residues long. CDR3 DNA: TGTTTTATTCGGAGCGGGTTTTACAATGAGCAGTTCTTC. Amino acids: CFIRSGFYNEQFF.

For the CDR3, the DNA is TGTGCCAGCAGCTTAGCCTTACTAGCGGTCATAAGCACAGATACGCAGTATTTT. Translated: CASSLALLAVISTDTQYF. The V and J genes are TRBV7-6 and TRBJ2-3, with 8 positions matching TRBD2. J lost 0 bases, V lost 0 bases, and 8 bases had no gene match. The germline V gene has CDR1 SGHVS and CDR2 FNYEAQ. The CDR3 covers 18 residues.

This clonotype showed up just a few times. This rearrangement joins TRBV27 to TRBJ2-7; no firm D call. Germline V gene data show CDR1 as MNHEY and CDR2 as SMNVEV (reference sequence). Trimming removed 0 bases from V and 3 bases from J, with 6 bases in between. This CDR3 has 13 amino acids. The CDR3: CASSLSVNYEQYF. The CDR3 DNA is TGTGCCAGCAGTTTATCAGTGAACTACGAGCAGTACTTC.

This clonotype was seen only a few times. The chain uses TRBV7-9 and TRBJ2-1, with TRBD2 identical over 8 bases. V trimming: 1 base; J trimming: 7 bases; junction bases outside the gene matches: 3. The CDR3 is 14 residues long. Germline V gene lookup returns CDR1 SEHNR and CDR2 FQNEAQ (reference sequence). This CDR3 is CASSLVGTRNEQFF. CDR3 DNA: TGTGCCAGCAGCTTAGTAGGGACTAGGAATGAGCAGTTCTTC.

The chain joins TRBV7-2 to TRBJ2-3; D may correspond to TRBD1 or TRBD2 (6 bases each). Between the trimmed V and J ends, which lost 0 bases and 5 bases, there was a span of 12 bases. CDR1 and CDR2 (germline): SGHTA, FQGNSA. The CDR3 is 15 residues long. This CDR3 is CASSLARGVRDTQYF. CDR3 nucleotides: TGTGCCAGCAGCTTAGCTAGGGGGGTTAGAGATACGCAGTATTTT.

Of note for this clonotype: A much bigger clone sits one base away, suggesting this may be a read error. This sequence joins TRBV12-3 or TRBV12-4 and TRBJ2-3; tentatively, D is TRBD2 (6 bases). The CDR3 loop spans 15 amino acids. CDR3 loop: CASSLAATSTNTQYF. The CDR3 bases are TGTGCCAGCAGTTTAGCTGCTACTAGCACAAATACGCAGTATTTT.

This clonotype has a handful of counts. This chain's CDR3 is CASSFLQSWAQKSYEQYF. The CDR3 region has the DNA TGTGCCAGCAGCTTCCTACAGTCCTGGGCGCAAAAATCCTACGAGCAGTACTTC. This chain uses TRBV11-2 with TRBJ2-7, with D hard to call. This CDR3 is 18 amino acids long. Germline V CDR1 and CDR2: SGHAT, FQNNGV. Trimming stripped 3 bases from V and 1 base from J, with 22 bases between.

CDR3 nucleotide sequence: TGTGCCAGCAGCTTCTTAGCGGCTAGCACAGATACGCAGTATTTT. Translation gives CASSFLAASTDTQYF. The chain couples TRBV7-2 to TRBJ2-3; possibly TRBD2 for D (6 bases). With 3 bases removed from V and 0 bases from J, the gap between germline ends came to 10 bases. The germline V gene encodes CDR1 SGHTA and CDR2 FQGNSA. CDR3 length: 15 residues.

V and J are TRBV20-1 and TRBJ2-3; D remains unclear. The CDR3 is 15 residues long. Trimming took 0 bases from V and 2 from J, leaving 12 bases between them. Germline assignment: CDR1 DFQATT and CDR2 SNEGSKA (reference sequence). The CDR3 here is CSARDLWGTTDTQYF. The CDR3 DNA reads as TGCAGTGCTAGAGATCTGTGGGGTACCACAGATACGCAGTATTTT.

This clonotype was detected a few times. The chain combines TRBV6-2 or TRBV6-3 with TRBJ1-2; D not resolved. Trimming cost V 2 bases and J 2 bases, with 15 bases left between them. The germline V gene encodes CDR1 MNHEY and CDR2 SVGEGT. CDR3 length: 16 residues. CDR3 sequence: CASSYGFEDTNYGYTF. The DNA of the CDR3 is TGTGCCAGCAGTTACGGGTTTGAAGACACAAACTATGGCTACACCTTC.

This clonotype showed up just a few times. The V gene is TRBV14, the J gene TRBJ2-7, with 9 bases matching TRBD1. The germline gives CDR1 SGHDN, CDR2 FVKESK. This CDR3 has 15 residues. V dropped 1 base and J dropped 2; count of bases not matched to a gene: 3. CDR3 sequence reads: CASSQGRQGAYEQYF. Written as DNA, the CDR3 is TGTGCCAGCAGCCAAGGTAGACAGGGGGCCTACGAGCAGTACTTC.

CDR3 nucleotides: TGTGCCAGCAGTGTGTATAGAGGGAGGAAGAGCACAGATACGCAGTATTTT. This encodes CASSVYRGRKSTDTQYF. The chain joins TRBV6-1 to TRBJ2-3, with D maybe TRBD2 (6 bases). V was cut by 4 bases and J by 0 bases, with 17 bases left in between. The CDR3 sequence is 17 residues long. The germline V gene has CDR1 MNHNS and CDR2 SASEGT.

V usage is TRBV6-2 or TRBV6-3 and J usage is TRBJ1-5; no reliable D call. Germline V lookup: CDR1 MNHEY, CDR2 SVGEGT. The CDR3 spans 13 residues. V lost 0 bases to trimming and J lost 4 bases, with 4 bases between them. The CDR3 here is CASSYSRNQPQHF. Written as DNA, the CDR3 is TGTGCCAGCAGTTACTCCAGGAATCAGCCCCAGCATTTT.

CDR3 nucleotides: TGTGCCAGCAGCCCGACAAGCGTGTCTGTAGCCAAAAACATTCAGTACTTC. It yields the protein CASSPTSVSVAKNIQYF. V is TRBV4-2 and J is TRBJ2-4; D is uncertain. The V end was cut by 4 bases, the J end by 0 bases, with 16 bases between. CDR3 length: 17 amino acids. Per the germline V gene, CDR1 is LGHNA and CDR2 is YNFKEQ.

The rearrangement links TRBV4-2 to TRBJ2-7; no firm D call. Looked up from germline, CDR1 is LGHNA and CDR2 is YNFKEQ. CDR3 size: 15 residues. V was pared by 0 bases and J by 1 base, with 10 bases between. For the CDR3, the DNA is TGTGCCAGCAGCCAAGAGGGCGCCGTTTCCTACGAGCAGTACTTC. Residues: CASSQEGAVSYEQYF.

This clonotype appeared a few times. The CDR3: CASSYKTGGDYGYTF. DNA of the CDR3: TGTGCCAGCAGTTACAAAACGGGGGGCGACTATGGCTACACCTTC. The chain combines TRBV6-5 with TRBJ1-2, with D possibly matching TRBD1 (6 bases). Between the trimmed V and J ends, which lost 2 bases and 3 bases, there was a span of 13 bases. CDR1 is MNHEY, CDR2 SVGAGI, per germline. The CDR3 covers 15 residues.

The chain combines TRBV7-9 with TRBJ2-7; 12 nucleotides line up with TRBD2. Looked up from germline, CDR1 is SEHNR and CDR2 is FQNEAQ (reference sequence). V was pared by 7 bases and J by 2 bases, with 12 bases of the junction left unmatched. The CDR3 is 17 residues long. CDR3 residues: CASTRGALAGGPYEQYF. The CDR3 bases are TGTGCCAGCACCAGGGGGGCCCTAGCGGGAGGGCCCTACGAGCAGTACTTC.

The chain combines TRBV20-1 with TRBJ2-5; no clear D. There are 14 residues in the CDR3. Germline CDR1 reads DFQATT; CDR2 reads SNEGSKA (reference sequence). The V and J ends lost 1 base and 5 bases respectively, with 14 bases between them. DNA of the CDR3: TGCAGTGCTAGAGTTGGAGTTAAAGGGGAGACCCAGTACTTC. The encoded protein is CSARVGVKGETQYF.